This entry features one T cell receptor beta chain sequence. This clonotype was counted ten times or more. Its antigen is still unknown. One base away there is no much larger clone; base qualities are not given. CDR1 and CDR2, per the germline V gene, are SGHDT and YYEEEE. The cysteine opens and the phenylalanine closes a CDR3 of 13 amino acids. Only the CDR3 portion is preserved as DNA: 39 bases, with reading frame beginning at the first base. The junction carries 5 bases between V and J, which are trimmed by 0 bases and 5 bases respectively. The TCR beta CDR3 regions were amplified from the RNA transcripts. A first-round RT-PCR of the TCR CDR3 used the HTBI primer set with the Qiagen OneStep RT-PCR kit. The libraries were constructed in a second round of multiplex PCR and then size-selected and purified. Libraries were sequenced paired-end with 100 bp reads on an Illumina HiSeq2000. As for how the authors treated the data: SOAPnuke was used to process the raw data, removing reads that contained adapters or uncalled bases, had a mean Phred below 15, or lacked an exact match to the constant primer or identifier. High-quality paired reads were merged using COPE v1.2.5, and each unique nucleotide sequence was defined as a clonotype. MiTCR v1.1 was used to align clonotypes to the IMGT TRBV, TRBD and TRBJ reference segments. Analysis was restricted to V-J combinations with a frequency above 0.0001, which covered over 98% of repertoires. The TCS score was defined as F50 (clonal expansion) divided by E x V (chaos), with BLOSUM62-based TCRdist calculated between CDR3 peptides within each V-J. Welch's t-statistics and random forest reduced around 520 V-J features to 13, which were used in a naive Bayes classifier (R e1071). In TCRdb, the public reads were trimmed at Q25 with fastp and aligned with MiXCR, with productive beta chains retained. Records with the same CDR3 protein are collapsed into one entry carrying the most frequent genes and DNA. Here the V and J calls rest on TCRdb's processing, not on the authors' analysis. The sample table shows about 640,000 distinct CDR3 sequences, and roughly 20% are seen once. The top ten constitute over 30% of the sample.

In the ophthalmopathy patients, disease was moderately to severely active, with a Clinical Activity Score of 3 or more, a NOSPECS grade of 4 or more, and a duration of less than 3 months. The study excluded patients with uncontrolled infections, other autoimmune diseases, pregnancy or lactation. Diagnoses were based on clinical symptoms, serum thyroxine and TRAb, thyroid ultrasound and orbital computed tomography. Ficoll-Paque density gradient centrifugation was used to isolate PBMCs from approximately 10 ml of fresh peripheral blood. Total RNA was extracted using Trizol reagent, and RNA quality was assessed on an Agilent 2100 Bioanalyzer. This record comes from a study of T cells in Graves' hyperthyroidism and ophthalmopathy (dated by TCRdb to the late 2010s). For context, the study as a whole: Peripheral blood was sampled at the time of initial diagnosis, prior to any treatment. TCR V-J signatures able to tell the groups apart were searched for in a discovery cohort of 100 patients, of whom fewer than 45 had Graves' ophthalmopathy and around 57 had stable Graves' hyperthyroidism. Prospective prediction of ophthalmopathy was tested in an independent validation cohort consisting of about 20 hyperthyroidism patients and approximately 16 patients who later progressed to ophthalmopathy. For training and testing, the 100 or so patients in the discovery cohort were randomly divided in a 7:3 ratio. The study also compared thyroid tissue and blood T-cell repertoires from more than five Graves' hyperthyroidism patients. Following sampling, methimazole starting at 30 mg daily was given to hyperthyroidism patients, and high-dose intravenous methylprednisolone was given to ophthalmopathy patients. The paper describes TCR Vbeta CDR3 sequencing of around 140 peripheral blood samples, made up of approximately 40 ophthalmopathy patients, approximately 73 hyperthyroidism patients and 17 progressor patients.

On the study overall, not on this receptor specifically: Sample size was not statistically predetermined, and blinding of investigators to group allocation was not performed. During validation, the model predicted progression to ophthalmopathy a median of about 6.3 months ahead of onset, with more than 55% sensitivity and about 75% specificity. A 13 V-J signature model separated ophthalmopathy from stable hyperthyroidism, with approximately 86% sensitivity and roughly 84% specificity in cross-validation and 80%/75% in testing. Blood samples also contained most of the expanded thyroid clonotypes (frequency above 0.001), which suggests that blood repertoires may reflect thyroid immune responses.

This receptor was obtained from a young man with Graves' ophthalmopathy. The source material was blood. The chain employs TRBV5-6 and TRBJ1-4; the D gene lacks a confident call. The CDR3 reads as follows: CASSLGENEKLFF. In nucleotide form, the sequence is TGTGCCAGCAGCTTGGGGGAAAATGAAAAACTGTTTTTT. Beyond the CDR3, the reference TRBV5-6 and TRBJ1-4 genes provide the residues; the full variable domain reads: DAGVTQSPTHLIKTRGQQVTLRCSPKSGHDTVSWYQQALGQGPQFIFQYYEEEERQRGNFPDRFSGHQFPNYSSELNVNALLLGDSALYLCASSLGENEKLFFGSGTQLSVL.